A single sample is the source of the 30 T cell receptor beta chains below, sequenced in a study of shared clonotypes between healthy human individuals. The repertoire was sequenced with immunoSEQ multiplex PCR; TCRdb's copy has only in-frame clones and lacks some. The repertoire holds some 690,000 clones, with 90% as singletons. Sequencing input: memory CD8+ T cells from PBMCs. Subset specified: CD45RO+ cells pooled with CCR7-negative TemRA cells. The receptors stem from a man aged 18 to 35 in good health. Some clones in this sample may be carry-over from other donors' samples.

V and J are TRBV7-2 and TRBJ1-1; 9 positions match TRBD1. The CDR3 consists of 14 residues. The germline gives CDR1 SGHTA, CDR2 FQGNSA. J was trimmed by 4 bases and V by 3 bases; bases with no gene match: 3. The CDR3 DNA reads TGTGCCAGCAGCTTTCTGACAGGGGGCACTGAAGCTTTCTTT. It specifies CASSFLTGGTEAFF.

This clone appeared many times. The J gene is TRBJ2-7, the V gene TRBV28; TRBD2 aligns across 14 bases. The V segment lost 9 bases and the J segment 7 bases; nucleotides outside the gene matches: 8. Germline-derived CDR1 and CDR2 are MDHEN and SYDVKM. CDR3 length: 14 amino acids. The CDR3 sequence: CARKGLAGGKEQYF. The DNA of the CDR3 is TGTGCCAGGAAAGGACTAGCGGGAGGCAAAGAGCAGTACTTC.

This chain uses TRBV7-9 with TRBJ2-1, with 7 nucleotides matching TRBD2. The CDR3 totals 14 residues. After removal of 4 bases from V and 3 bases from J, the junction contained 3 bases not matched to a gene. The germline V gene encodes CDR1 SEHNR and CDR2 FQNEAQ (reference sequence). As DNA, the CDR3 is TGTGCCAGCAGCTGGCGGGGGAGCTACAATGAGCAGTTCTTC. Its translation: CASSWRGSYNEQFF.

V usage is TRBV9 and J usage is TRBJ2-5; no reliable D call. This CDR3 is built from 14 residues. The V gene's germline CDR1 is SGDLS and CDR2 YYNGEE. V was clipped by 4 bases and J by 2 bases, with 12 bases between them. CDR3: CASSLGNRQETQYF. DNA for the CDR3: TGTGCCAGCAGCCTAGGAAACCGTCAAGAGACCCAGTACTTC.

The chain uses TRBV5-4 and TRBJ1-2; 9 nucleotides match TRBD1. The CDR3 consists of 14 residues. V dropped 4 bases and J dropped 8; count of bases not matched to a gene: 9. CDR1 is SGHNT, CDR2 YYREEE, per germline (reference sequence). This CDR3 reads CASSERDRAEGYTF. As DNA, the CDR3 is TGTGCCAGCAGCGAGAGGGACAGGGCGGAGGGCTACACCTTC. The variable domain in full, with the rest retrieved from reference TRBV5-4 and TRBJ1-2, is ETGVTQSPTHLIKTRGQQVTLRCSSQSGHNTVSWYQQALGQGPQFIFQYYREEENGRGNFPPRFSGLQFPNYSSELNVNALELDDSALYLCASSERDRAEGYTFGSGTRLTVV.

The J gene is TRBJ2-7, the V gene TRBV9; D unresolved. The CDR3 extends over 14 amino acids. Deletions cut 4 bases from V and 5 bases from J, with 16 bases between. The germline V gene has CDR1 SGDLS and CDR2 YYNGEE. The CDR3 spells CASSPRSTSDEQYF. The CDR3 DNA is TGTGCCAGCAGCCCGCGCTCGACAAGCGACGAGCAGTACTTC. Based on the CDR3 plus reference TRBV9 and TRBJ2-7, the full variable domain is DSGVTQTPKHLITATGQRVTLRCSPRSGDLSVYWYQQSLDQGLQFLIQYYNGEERAKGNILERFSAQQFPDLHSELNLSSLELGDSALYFCASSPRSTSDEQYFGPGTRLTVT.

Remarks on this clone: The identical CDR3 is also encoded by other nucleotide sequences in the sample. The chain employs TRBV15 and TRBJ2-2; D remains unclear. Germline CDR1 is LNHNV and CDR2 is YYDKDF (reference sequence). This CDR3 contains 14 residues. Trimming left V 0 bases short and J 3 bases short, with 5 bases between. The CDR3 loop is CATSRDWDTGELFF. CDR3 nucleotide sequence: TGTGCCACCAGCAGAGATTGGGACACCGGGGAGCTGTTTTTT. Using reference TRBV15 and TRBJ2-2 for the parts outside the CDR3, the full variable domain is DAMVIQNPRYQVTQFGKPVTLSCSQTLNHNVMYWYQQKSSQAPKLLFHYYDKDFNNEADTPDNFQSRRPNTSFCFLDIRSPGLGDTAMYLCATSRDWDTGELFFGEGSRLTVL.

Here the CDR3 reads CASSLRTGAETQYF. In DNA form, the CDR3 reads TGTGCCAGCAGCTTAAGAACAGGGGCGGAGACCCAGTACTTC. The chain carries TRBV11-2 and TRBJ2-5; 7 bases are shared with TRBD1. Germline V gene data show CDR1 as SGHAT and CDR2 as FQNNGV. This CDR3 is built from 14 residues. V lost 2 bases to trimming and J lost 5 bases; unmatched junction nucleotides: 5.

The rearrangement links TRBV29-1 to TRBJ1-4; 8 positions match TRBD1. The CDR3 runs to 16 residues. CDR1 SQVTM and CDR2 ANQGSEA come from the germline V gene. J lost 1 base, V lost 3 bases, and 7 bases had no gene match. The CDR3 region has the DNA TGCAGCGTTGATTCAGGGGGCCCTTTAACTAATGAAAAACTGTTTTTT. Translating it yields CSVDSGGPLTNEKLFF.

This clone was seen repeatedly, ten times or more. This sequence joins TRBV7-9 and TRBJ1-2; D might be TRBD1 (5 bases). Trimming removed 0 bases from V and 7 bases from J, with 24 bases in between. The CDR3 loop spans 18 amino acids. The germline V gene encodes CDR1 SEHNR and CDR2 FQNEAQ (reference sequence). The CDR3 bases are TGTGCCAGCAGCTTAGCTGAGGCAGGGACCATAGTTCGGTTTGGCTACACCTTC. This translates into CASSLAEAGTIVRFGYTF. Full variable domain (remainder filled in from reference TRBV7-9 and TRBJ1-2): DTGVSQNPRHKITKRGQNVTFRCDPISEHNRLYWYRQTLGQGPEFLTYFQNEAQLEKSRLLSDRFSAERPKGSFSTLEIQRTEQGDSAMYLCASSLAEAGTIVRFGYTFGSGTRLTVV.

This clone was seen a single time. The chain employs TRBV7-9 and TRBJ1-1; TRBD1 agrees at 7 bases. Germline V gene data show CDR1 as SEHNR and CDR2 as FQNEAQ (reference sequence). The CDR3 covers 15 residues. J gave up 0 bases and V 5 bases, and 6 bases lay outside the gene matches. CDR3 nucleotides: TGTGCCAGCAGCCCAGAGGGGGCCATGAACACTGAAGCTTTCTTT. It specifies CASSPEGAMNTEAFF.

The CDR3 spells CASSLARVTRGDEQFF. DNA for the CDR3: TGTGCCAGCAGCTTGGCTCGGGTCACTCGGGGAGATGAGCAGTTCTTC. The rearrangement links TRBV5-6 to TRBJ2-1; a possible D gene is TRBD2 (5 bases). Per germline, CDR1 SGHDT and CDR2 YYEEEE. The CDR3 sequence is 16 residues long. V was trimmed by 0 bases and J by 8 bases, leaving 18 bases between them.

In this sample, this clone turned up once. The V and J genes are TRBV15 and TRBJ2-5; maybe TRBD1 (6 bases). Per the germline V gene, CDR1 is LNHNV and CDR2 is YYDKDF (reference sequence). CDR3 length equals 15 residues. The V gene lost 4 bases and the J gene lost 1 base, with 13 bases spanning the gap. The CDR3 DNA is TGTGCCACCAGCAAGAAACCGACAGGCCAAGAGACCCAGTACTTC. It translates to CATSKKPTGQETQYF.

Points on this clone: Mismatch with germline at one junction end may stem from a read error. The chain is built from TRBV2 and TRBJ2-7; a possible D gene is TRBD2 (5 bases). Germline CDR1 and CDR2: SNHLY and FYNNEI. The CDR3 sequence is 13 residues long. The CDR3 here is CASPPRGSADWIF. The CDR3 coding sequence is TGTGCCAGCCCCCCTCGCGGGTCAGCGGATTGGATTTTC. The whole variable domain, filled in from reference TRBV2 and TRBJ2-7, reads EPEVTQTPSHQVTQMGQEVILRCVPISNHLYFYWYRQILGQKVEFLVSFYNNEISEKSEIFDDQFSVERPDGSNFTLKIRSTKLEDSAMYFCASPPRGSADWIFGPGTRLTVT.

The chain recombines TRBV27 with TRBJ1-1; D is possibly TRBD1 (5 bases). CDR1 and CDR2 from the germline V gene are MNHEY and SMNVEV (reference sequence). V was pared by 6 bases and J by 4 bases, with 15 bases between. CDR3 length: 14 amino acids. The CDR3 loop reads CASSRTTGGTEAFF. Here the CDR3 DNA reads TGTGCCAGCAGCAGGACAACCGGGGGCACTGAAGCTTTCTTT.

The genes are TRBV5-1 and TRBJ2-1; TRBD2 agrees at 10 bases. Germline values: CDR1 SGHRS, CDR2 YFSETQ. The V gene end was trimmed by 2 bases and the J gene end by 2 bases; junction bases not matched to a gene: 4. CDR3 size: 16 residues. CDR3 loop: CASSLPAGGAYNEQFF. CDR3 DNA: TGCGCCAGCAGCTTACCAGCGGGAGGGGCCTACAATGAGCAGTTCTTC.

The CDR3 DNA sequence: TGTGCCAGCAGCCCCCGGACTGACTTAGCCAAAAACATTCAGTACTTC. Protein sequence: CASSPRTDLAKNIQYF. The V gene is TRBV13, the J gene TRBJ2-4, with D tentatively TRBD2 (5 bases). Germline CDR1 and CDR2: PRHDT and FYEKMQ (reference sequence). Trimming removed 5 bases at V and 0 bases at J, with 14 bases between. This CDR3 region has 16 residues. Full variable domain (remainder filled in from reference TRBV13 and TRBJ2-4): AAGVIQSPRHLIKEKRETATLKCYPIPRHDTVYWYQQGPGQDPQFLISFYEKMQSDKGSIPDRFSAQQFSDYHSELNMSSLELGDSALYFCASSPRTDLAKNIQYFGAGTRLSVL.

The rearrangement links TRBV27 to TRBJ2-7, with D perhaps TRBD2 (6 bases). CDR1 and CDR2 from the germline V gene are MNHEY and SMNVEV (reference sequence). V lost 3 bases and J 2 bases, leaving 14 bases between the germline ends. The CDR3 contains 15 residues. The CDR3 region is CASSFWAGRPYEQYF. The CDR3 DNA reads as TGTGCCAGCAGTTTTTGGGCAGGGAGGCCCTACGAGCAGTACTTC.

The V gene is TRBV7-6, the J gene TRBJ2-1, with 8 bases identical to TRBD2. Germline CDR1 reads SGHVS; CDR2 reads FNYEAQ. Trimming removed 1 base from V and 0 bases from J; junction bases left unmatched: 8. The CDR3 is 18 amino acids. In nucleotides, the CDR3 is TGTGCCAGCAGCTTAGATCCTAGCGGGCCCCTCTCCTACAATGAGCAGTTCTTC. This gives the protein CASSLDPSGPLSYNEQFF.

This chain links TRBV28 with TRBJ2-1; 7 nucleotides line up with TRBD2. After removal of 6 bases from V and 1 base from J, the junction contained 9 bases not matched to a gene. Germline V gene data show CDR1 as MDHEN and CDR2 as SYDVKM. The CDR3 totals 16 residues. This CDR3 is CASRWAGAGSYNEQFF. In DNA, the CDR3 is TGTGCCAGCAGGTGGGCCGGAGCGGGGTCCTACAATGAGCAGTTCTTC.

J is TRBJ2-7 and V is TRBV23-1; D perhaps matches TRBD1 (6 bases). TRBV23-1 is annotated as an ORF whose role is uncertain. V was shortened by 2 bases and J by 5 bases, with 13 bases between the two germline ends. CDR3 length equals 14 residues. This CDR3 is CASSQEGEIHEQYF. CDR3 DNA: TGCGCCAGCAGTCAAGAGGGGGAAATCCACGAGCAGTACTTC.

The chain recombines TRBV25-1 with TRBJ2-2, with TRBD1 matching 7 bases. The V gene's germline CDR1 is MGHDK and CDR2 SYGVNS. The CDR3 is 13 residues long. J was trimmed by 7 bases and V by 6 bases; bases with no gene match: 5. CDR3 protein: CASRGTEDGELFF. CDR3 coding DNA: TGTGCCAGCAGGGGGACAGAAGACGGGGAGCTGTTTTTT.

The chain links TRBV5-4 to TRBJ2-7; 7 nucleotides agree with TRBD2. The germline CDR1 and CDR2 sequences are SGHNT and YYREEE (reference sequence). V lost 5 bases, J lost 7 bases, and 6 bases stayed unmatched. This CDR3 has 12 amino acids. The CDR3 DNA reads TGTGCCAGCAGGGCTGGGGGGGGAGAGCAGTACTTC. Translating gives CASRAGGGEQYF.

V is TRBV7-9 and J is TRBJ1-4; 9 bases map to TRBD1. Trimming removed 5 bases from V and 8 bases from J; junction bases left unmatched: 9. The CDR3 covers 15 residues. Looked up from germline, CDR1 is SEHNR and CDR2 is FQNEAQ (reference sequence). CDR3 loop: CASSPRTGANEKLFF. DNA for the CDR3: TGTGCCAGCAGCCCGAGGACAGGGGCCAACGAAAAACTGTTTTTT.

The V and J genes are TRBV10-3 and TRBJ1-1; D is ambiguous. Germline V gene lookup returns CDR1 ENHRY and CDR2 SYGVKD. The CDR3 consists of 13 residues. V dropped 6 bases and J dropped 3 bases, with 11 bases sitting between them. This CDR3 reads CAISPAEYTEAFF. As DNA, the CDR3 is TGTGCCATCAGCCCGGCGGAGTACACTGAAGCTTTCTTT.

CDR3 region: CASSYSTEYEKLFF. In nucleotides, the CDR3 is TGTGCCAGCAGTTACTCCACAGAGTATGAAAAACTGTTTTTT. This chain connects TRBV6-6 to TRBJ1-4, with unresolved D. V was cut by 0 bases and J by 6 bases, with 8 bases left in between. The CDR3 consists of 14 residues. Looked up from germline, CDR1 is MNHNY and CDR2 is SVGAGI (reference sequence).

J is TRBJ2-7 and V is TRBV19; possible D gene TRBD1, 5 bases. From germline, CDR1 is LNHDA and CDR2 SQIVND (reference sequence). The CDR3 consists of 14 residues. Deletions cut 3 bases from V and 1 base from J, with 10 bases between. In nucleotides, the CDR3 is TGTGCCAGTAGTATGGGGCAGATGTCCTACGAGCAGTACTTC. Translating it yields CASSMGQMSYEQYF.

The chain is built from TRBV28 and TRBJ1-5; no firm D call. The end of the DNA is better explained by TRBJ2-3, so the J call may be wrong. This CDR3 contains 15 residues. CDR1 and CDR2 from the germline V gene are MDHEN and SYDVKM. The CDR3 is CASYPRKELGQPQYF. The CDR3 DNA follows: TGTGCCAGCTACCCGCGGAAGGAGTTAGGCCAGCCCCAGTATTTT.

V and J are TRBV6-1 and TRBJ1-2; 11 positions agree with TRBD1. Germline CDR1 reads MNHNS; CDR2 reads SASEGT. V was pared by 11 bases and J by 7 bases, with 12 bases of the junction left unmatched. The CDR3 is made up of 14 amino acids. CDR3 coding DNA: TGTGCCGGAGACCCGGACAGGGGGCGAGGTGGCTACACCTTC. Translating gives CAGDPDRGRGGYTF.

CDR3 DNA sequence: TGTGCCAGCAGCTTGATGCGAAATCGAGAGCCCCAGCATTTT. Protein product: CASSLMRNREPQHF. The chain combines TRBV5-5 with TRBJ1-5; D ambiguous. The V and J ends lost 1 base and 8 bases respectively, with 13 bases between them. The CDR3 runs to 14 residues. The germline V gene encodes CDR1 SGHKS and CDR2 YYEKEE (reference sequence).